The rows below give T cell receptor beta chains drawn from one sample of a study of T cells in localized non-small cell lung cancer. Repertoires were generated with immunoSEQ multiplex PCR, while TCRdb's copy carries only in-frame clones and drops some. This table has around 25,000 clones, roughly 90% appearing once. The material sequenced was peripheral blood, taken before any cancer treatment. These receptors were taken from a man between 40 and 69 years old with stage III squamous cell lung carcinoma. Both conserved end residues are part of each CDR3. Fields, in order: V gene, clone size, J gene, D gene, CDR3 DNA, CDR3 protein. D genes are given only for firm matches. Some rows mark clone size as missing; the rest say once, few, many or name a class of expanded clone.

V gene: TRBV5-6
clone size: NA
J gene: TRBJ2-7
D gene: NA
CDR3 DNA: TGTGCCAGCAGCTTGGCCCCGGGCGCGGTGGGCGAGCAGTACTTC
CDR3 protein: CASSLAPGAVGEQYF

V gene: TRBV15
clone size: NA
J gene: TRBJ2-7
D gene: NA
CDR3 DNA: TGTGCCACCACCGGGCCTGGCGACCCCTACGAGCAGTACTTC
CDR3 protein: CATTGPGDPYEQYF

V gene: TRBV9
clone size: NA
J gene: TRBJ2-3
D gene: NA
CDR3 DNA: TGTGCCAGCAGCGTATTACCAGAGGCAGATACGCAGTATTTT
CDR3 protein: CASSVLPEADTQYF

V gene: TRBV4-3
clone size: NA
J gene: TRBJ1-1
D gene: NA
CDR3 DNA: TGCGCCAGCAGCCCAGGAGAGGCCACTGAAGCTTTCTTT
CDR3 protein: CASSPGEATEAFF

V gene: TRBV9
clone size: NA
J gene: TRBJ1-3
D gene: NA
CDR3 DNA: TGTGCCAGCAGCGTAGCAGGGACTGGAAACACCATATATTTT
CDR3 protein: CASSVAGTGNTIYF

V gene: TRBV18
clone size: NA
J gene: TRBJ2-3
D gene: NA
CDR3 DNA: TGTGCCAGCTCACCGGGGGGCACAGATACGCAGTATTTT
CDR3 protein: CASSPGGTDTQYF

V gene: TRBV28
clone size: NA
J gene: TRBJ1-4
D gene: TRBD1
CDR3 DNA: TGTGCCAGCAGTCGGACAGGGGGTTCGAGTGGGAAACTGTTTTTT
CDR3 protein: CASSRTGGSSGKLFF

V gene: TRBV29-1
clone size: NA
J gene: TRBJ2-7
D gene: TRBD2
CDR3 DNA: TGCAGTGGACTAGCGGGCTTTGGAGGGTCCTACGAGCAGTACTTC
CDR3 protein: CSGLAGFGGSYEQYF

V gene: TRBV5-8
clone size: NA
J gene: TRBJ1-1
D gene: NA
CDR3 DNA: TGTGCCAGCAGCTTGGTCGGGCCAGACACTGAAGCTTTCTTT
CDR3 protein: CASSLVGPDTEAFF

V gene: TRBV10-3
clone size: NA
J gene: TRBJ1-5
D gene: NA
CDR3 DNA: TGTGCCATCAGTGAGTCGGGGGCTTCGCGGCCCCAGCATTTT
CDR3 protein: CAISESGASRPQHF

V gene: TRBV18
clone size: NA
J gene: TRBJ1-6
D gene: TRBD1
CDR3 DNA: TGTGCCAGCTCACTGAGGGACAGTCGAGGAAATTCACCCCTCCACTTT
CDR3 protein: CASSLRDSRGNSPLHF

V gene: TRBV29-1
clone size: NA
J gene: TRBJ2-2
D gene: TRBD2
CDR3 DNA: TGCAGCGTTGGGGGGACTAGCCCTCGGACCGGGGAGCTGTTTTTT
CDR3 protein: CSVGGTSPRTGELFF

V gene: TRBV19
clone size: NA
J gene: TRBJ1-1
D gene: TRBD1
CDR3 DNA: TGTGCCAGTAGTAACGGACAGGGATTGAACACTGAAGCTTTCTTT
CDR3 protein: CASSNGQGLNTEAFF

V gene: TRBV27
clone size: NA
J gene: TRBJ2-1
D gene: NA
CDR3 DNA: TGTGCCAGCATCTCGGGACCCTACAATGAGCAGTTCTTC
CDR3 protein: CASISGPYNEQFF

V gene: TRBV19
clone size: few
J gene: TRBJ1-6
D gene: NA
CDR3 DNA: TGTGCCAGCCGGCTATTGGATTCACCCCTCCACTTT
CDR3 protein: CASRLLDSPLHF

V gene: TRBV27
clone size: few
J gene: TRBJ1-2
D gene: NA
CDR3 DNA: TGTGCCAGCAGTTCCAGGACACCCCGAGGACCATATGGCTACACCTTC
CDR3 protein: CASSSRTPRGPYGYTF

V gene: TRBV19
clone size: few
J gene: TRBJ1-5
D gene: NA
CDR3 DNA: TGTGCCAGTAGTATCCCGGGTAATCAGCCCCAGCATTTT
CDR3 protein: CASSIPGNQPQHF

V gene: TRBV7-2
clone size: NA
J gene: TRBJ2-1
D gene: TRBD2
CDR3 DNA: TGTGCCAGCAGACTAGAGGCGGGCGGGAGGTCAAATGAGCAGTTCTTC
CDR3 protein: CASRLEAGGRSNEQFF

V gene: TRBV27
clone size: NA
J gene: TRBJ2-7
D gene: TRBD1
CDR3 DNA: TGTGCCACGGGACAGGCCTCCTACGAGCAGTACTTC
CDR3 protein: CATGQASYEQYF

V gene: TRBV29-1
clone size: once
J gene: TRBJ2-6
D gene: NA
CDR3 DNA: TGCAGCGCCGAAGGGTGGACGGACGACTCTGGGGCCAACGTCCTGACTTTC
CDR3 protein: CSAEGWTDDSGANVLTF

V gene: TRBV11-3
clone size: NA
J gene: TRBJ2-5
D gene: NA
CDR3 DNA: TGTGCCAGCAGCCTCACCGTGGGGGGGACCCAGTACTTC
CDR3 protein: CASSLTVGGTQYF

V gene: TRBV29-1
clone size: NA
J gene: TRBJ2-7
D gene: TRBD2
CDR3 DNA: TGCAGCGTGAGCCCCCGGCTAGCGGGAGTACACGAGCAGTACTTC
CDR3 protein: CSVSPRLAGVHEQYF

V gene: TRBV7-9
clone size: NA
J gene: TRBJ2-7
D gene: NA
CDR3 DNA: TGTGCCAGCAGCCTTCTCCCGAGCTCCTACGAGCAGTACTTC
CDR3 protein: CASSLLPSSYEQYF

V gene: TRBV2
clone size: NA
J gene: TRBJ2-3
D gene: NA
CDR3 DNA: TGTGCCAGCAGATCGTCCACAGATACGCAGTATTTT
CDR3 protein: CASRSSTDTQYF

V gene: TRBV5-1
clone size: NA
J gene: TRBJ2-3
D gene: NA
CDR3 DNA: TGCGCCAGCAGCTCGGGACTCTTGAGCACAGATACGCAGTATTTT
CDR3 protein: CASSSGLLSTDTQYF

V gene: TRBV7-2
clone size: NA
J gene: TRBJ2-5
D gene: NA
CDR3 DNA: TGTGCCAGCAGCTACTTAGCATTTAGCGAGGAAGAGACCCAGTACTTC
CDR3 protein: CASSYLAFSEEETQYF

V gene: TRBV29-1
clone size: once
J gene: TRBJ2-3
D gene: TRBD2
CDR3 DNA: TGCAGCGTTAAGGGGACTAGCGCTTCGCATTTT
CDR3 protein: CSVKGTSASHF

V gene: TRBV28
clone size: NA
J gene: TRBJ1-5
D gene: TRBD1
CDR3 DNA: TGTGCCAGCACGTTGTCGGACAGGACGAATCAGCCCCAGCATTTT
CDR3 protein: CASTLSDRTNQPQHF

V gene: TRBV5-1
clone size: NA
J gene: TRBJ1-4
D gene: NA
CDR3 DNA: TGCGCCAGCAGCTTGGCTCCGCCCGGAGCTAATGAAAAACTGTTTTTT
CDR3 protein: CASSLAPPGANEKLFF

V gene: TRBV4-3
clone size: NA
J gene: TRBJ2-5
D gene: TRBD2
CDR3 DNA: TGCGCCAGCAGCCAAGAAAGAGCGGGGGGGCTGGGGACCCAGTACTTC
CDR3 protein: CASSQERAGGLGTQYF

V gene: TRBV6-4
clone size: NA
J gene: TRBJ2-1
D gene: TRBD2
CDR3 DNA: TGTGCCAGCAGTGACGGGACTAGCGGGGGGAATGAGCAGTTCTTC
CDR3 protein: CASSDGTSGGNEQFF

V gene: TRBV9
clone size: NA
J gene: TRBJ2-7
D gene: NA
CDR3 DNA: TGTGCCAGCAACCCTGGATCCTCGGGGGAGCAGTACTTC
CDR3 protein: CASNPGSSGEQYF

V gene: TRBV28
clone size: once
J gene: TRBJ2-3
D gene: NA
CDR3 DNA: TGTGCCAGCAGTCAAGTCGGGGTGAGCACAGATACGCAGTATTTT
CDR3 protein: CASSQVGVSTDTQYF

V gene: TRBV29-1
clone size: NA
J gene: TRBJ1-2
D gene: NA
CDR3 DNA: TGCAGTACGGATGGGGCCTGGGGCTACACCTTC
CDR3 protein: CSTDGAWGYTF

V gene: TRBV11-2
clone size: NA
J gene: TRBJ1-1
D gene: NA
CDR3 DNA: TGTGCCAGCAGCTTCGGGGAGGGGGTTGAAGCTTTCTTT
CDR3 protein: CASSFGEGVEAFF

V gene: TRBV7-3
clone size: once
J gene: TRBJ1-6
D gene: TRBD1
CDR3 DNA: TGTGCCAGCAGCACGGGACAGGGGGCCATTTCACCCCTCCACTTT
CDR3 protein: CASSTGQGAISPLHF

V gene: TRBV29-1
clone size: NA
J gene: TRBJ1-5
D gene: TRBD1
CDR3 DNA: TGCAGCGTCGAGACAGGGAATAGCAATCAGCCCCAGCATTTT
CDR3 protein: CSVETGNSNQPQHF

V gene: TRBV29-1
clone size: NA
J gene: TRBJ2-1
D gene: NA
CDR3 DNA: TGCAGCGCCAGGGGTTTTAGGTTCATAGGTGAGCAGTTCTTC
CDR3 protein: CSARGFRFIGEQFF

V gene: TRBV28
clone size: NA
J gene: TRBJ2-7
D gene: TRBD2
CDR3 DNA: TGTGCCAGCAGATCCGGGACTAGCGGGAGTGGGTACGAGCAGTACTTC
CDR3 protein: CASRSGTSGSGYEQYF

V gene: TRBV6-5
clone size: NA
J gene: TRBJ1-1
D gene: NA
CDR3 DNA: TGTGCCAGCAGCCGCGCAGGAGTTACTGAAGCTTTCTTT
CDR3 protein: CASSRAGVTEAFF

V gene: TRBV5-4
clone size: NA
J gene: TRBJ2-7
D gene: TRBD2
CDR3 DNA: TGTGCCAGCACCCCCGGGGGAACTAGCGGGTTGCCCTACGAGCAGTACTTC
CDR3 protein: CASTPGGTSGLPYEQYF

V gene: TRBV19
clone size: NA
J gene: TRBJ2-7
D gene: TRBD2
CDR3 DNA: TGTGCCAGTACCCAACTAGCGGGGCTTACCGAGCAGTACTTC
CDR3 protein: CASTQLAGLTEQYF

V gene: TRBV5-6
clone size: NA
J gene: TRBJ2-3
D gene: NA
CDR3 DNA: TGTGCCAGCAGCCCGGTTAGGGGCACAGATACGCAGTATTTT
CDR3 protein: CASSPVRGTDTQYF

V gene: TRBV29-1
clone size: NA
J gene: TRBJ2-3
D gene: TRBD2
CDR3 DNA: TGCAGCGTTGGGACTAGCGGGACAGATACGCAGTATTTT
CDR3 protein: CSVGTSGTDTQYF

V gene: TRBV2
clone size: few
J gene: TRBJ1-5
D gene: NA
CDR3 DNA: TGTGCCAGCAGCGGGGGTAAGGAGCCCCAGCATTTT
CDR3 protein: CASSGGKEPQHF

V gene: TRBV5-1
clone size: NA
J gene: TRBJ2-7
D gene: TRBD2
CDR3 DNA: TGCGCCAGCAGCCCTACGACTAGCGGGGGTCCCTACGAGCAGTACTTC
CDR3 protein: CASSPTTSGGPYEQYF

V gene: TRBV19
clone size: NA
J gene: TRBJ1-4
D gene: NA
CDR3 DNA: TGTGCCAGTAGTATAGAGGTGGGAAAACTGTTTTTT
CDR3 protein: CASSIEVGKLFF

V gene: TRBV30
clone size: NA
J gene: TRBJ1-5
D gene: TRBD1
CDR3 DNA: TGTGCCTGGAGTGGGGGCGACAGGGTTCTTGGATATAGCAATCAGCCCCAGCATTTT
CDR3 protein: CAWSGGDRVLGYSNQPQHF

V gene: TRBV7-3
clone size: NA
J gene: TRBJ2-2
D gene: TRBD2
CDR3 DNA: TGTGCCAGCAGTCCCGGGGGGGCAGGCACCGGGGAGCTGTTTTTT
CDR3 protein: CASSPGGAGTGELFF

V gene: TRBV6-6
clone size: NA
J gene: TRBJ2-5
D gene: NA
CDR3 DNA: TGTGCCAGCACGCTGGCCGAGGAGACCCAGTACTTC
CDR3 protein: CASTLAEETQYF

V gene: TRBV7-2
clone size: NA
J gene: TRBJ1-1
D gene: NA
CDR3 DNA: TGTGCCAGCAGCGCCCACCAGGGAACTGAAGCTTTCTTT
CDR3 protein: CASSAHQGTEAFF

V gene: TRBV30
clone size: NA
J gene: TRBJ2-3
D gene: TRBD1
CDR3 DNA: TGTGCCTGGAGGGGACAGGGGGTGCGTACGCAGTATTTT
CDR3 protein: CAWRGQGVRTQYF

V gene: TRBV28
clone size: NA
J gene: TRBJ2-1
D gene: NA
CDR3 DNA: TGTGCCAGCAGCCATGACCCCTTGGAGCAGTTCTTC
CDR3 protein: CASSHDPLEQFF

V gene: TRBV5-1
clone size: NA
J gene: TRBJ2-2
D gene: NA
CDR3 DNA: TGCGCCAGCAGCTTGGAGGGCTATACGAACACCGGGGAGCTGTTTTTT
CDR3 protein: CASSLEGYTNTGELFF

V gene: TRBV5-1
clone size: NA
J gene: TRBJ1-6
D gene: TRBD1
CDR3 DNA: TGCGCCAGCAGCCCGGGGACAGGGCTCGTTTCACCCCTCCACTTT
CDR3 protein: CASSPGTGLVSPLHF

V gene: TRBV2
clone size: NA
J gene: TRBJ1-1
D gene: NA
CDR3 DNA: TGTGCCAGCCGGACAGTACCGAACACTGAAGCTTTCTTT
CDR3 protein: CASRTVPNTEAFF

V gene: TRBV7-3
clone size: NA
J gene: TRBJ1-6
D gene: NA
CDR3 DNA: TGTGCCAGCAGCCAAGGGGCCAATTCACCCCTCCACTTT
CDR3 protein: CASSQGANSPLHF

V gene: TRBV28
clone size: NA
J gene: TRBJ1-5
D gene: NA
CDR3 DNA: TGTGCCAGCAGCCCTCCTCCTGACAGATCCCAGCATTTT
CDR3 protein: CASSPPPDRSQHF

V gene: TRBV5-1
clone size: NA
J gene: TRBJ1-2
D gene: NA
CDR3 DNA: TGCGCCAGCAGCCCCGACAGTACCAGAGATGGTAACTATGGCTACACCTTC
CDR3 protein: CASSPDSTRDGNYGYTF